This entry lists 27 T cell receptor beta chains sequenced from one sample in a study of shared clonotypes between healthy human individuals. Assay: immunoSEQ multiplex PCR; the TCRdb copy retains only in-frame clones and omits some. The sample holds hundreds of thousands of clones, around 81% seen once. Sequencing input: PBMCs. The receptors derive from a woman between 40 and 55 years old in good health. Some clones in this sample may be carry-over from other donors' samples.

This chain joins TRBV5-4 and TRBJ1-1, with TRBD1 matching over 7 bases. CDR1 is SGHNT and CDR2 is YYREEE in the germline V gene (reference sequence). The CDR3 has 15 amino acids. Trimming cost V 4 bases and J 0 bases; bases outside gene matches: 6. The CDR3 loop is CASSQGGNMNTEAFF. The CDR3 DNA sequence: TGTGCCAGCAGCCAGGGGGGGAATATGAACACTGAAGCTTTCTTT.

The rearrangement joins TRBV25-1 to TRBJ1-2; D is undetermined. CDR1 and CDR2 from the germline V gene are MGHDK and SYGVNS. The V gene lost 4 bases and the J gene lost 6 bases, with 12 bases spanning the gap. This CDR3 region has 13 residues. CDR3 region: CASSGLTVHGYTF. As DNA, the CDR3 is TGTGCCAGCAGTGGCTTAACCGTACATGGCTACACCTTC.

This clone was recorded a few times. CDR3 bases: TGTGCCAGCAGTTGGGGACAGGGGGAGTCGGAGACCCAGTACTTC. It yields the protein CASSWGQGESETQYF. The V call is TRBV27, the J call TRBJ2-5; 11 bases line up with TRBD1. The CDR3 length is 15 residues. Germline CDR1 reads MNHEY; CDR2 reads SMNVEV (reference sequence). Trimming took 4 bases from V and 5 from J; bases not matched to a gene: 6.

The rearrangement joins TRBV6-5 to TRBJ2-1; 10 bases match TRBD2. Germline-derived CDR1 and CDR2 are MNHEY and SVGAGI. This CDR3 region has 15 residues. The junction had 6 bases not matched to a gene; V was cut back by 2 bases and J by 8 bases. In DNA form, the CDR3 reads TGTGCCAGCAGTTACGAGTCTAGCGGGAGAGATGAGCAGTTCTTC. It translates to CASSYESSGRDEQFF.

The rearrangement links TRBV15 to TRBJ2-3; possible D gene TRBD1, 5 bases. Germline V lookup: CDR1 LNHNV, CDR2 YYDKDF (reference sequence). Deletions cut 0 bases from V and 2 bases from J, with 9 bases between. The CDR3 contains 15 residues. CDR3 DNA sequence: TGTGCCACCAGCAGAGAATACAGGCTCACAGATACGCAGTATTTT. Amino acids: CATSREYRLTDTQYF.

This chain links TRBV5-1 with TRBJ2-3; weak D call: TRBD2 (6 bases). Per germline, CDR1 SGHRS and CDR2 YFSETQ. V was pared by 0 bases and J by 5 bases, with 10 bases between. The CDR3 is 14 amino acids. CDR3 DNA: TGCGCCAGCAGCTTGGGACTAGATGTAGATACGCAGTATTTT. It specifies CASSLGLDVDTQYF. The full variable domain, completed using reference TRBV5-1 and TRBJ2-3, is KAGVTQTPRYLIKTRGQQVTLSCSPISGHRSVSWYQQTPGQGLQFLFEYFSETQRNKGNFPGRFSGRQFSNSRSEMNVSTLELGDSALYLCASSLGLDVDTQYFGPGTRLTVL.

A few counts support this clone. The rearrangement links TRBV30 to TRBJ1-6, with 7 positions matching TRBD1. The junction had 7 bases not matched to a gene; V was cut back by 4 bases and J by 7 bases. The CDR3 is 14 amino acids. Germline V gene sequence: CDR1 GTSNPN, CDR2 SVGIG (reference sequence). The CDR3 DNA reads as TGTGCCTGGACCCTCGGGACAGACAATTCACCCCTCCACTTT. This codes for CAWTLGTDNSPLHF. Variable domain in full (rest from reference TRBV30 and TRBJ1-6): SQTIHQWPATLVQPVGSPLSLECTVEGTSNPNLYWYRQAAGRGLQLLFYSVGIGQISSEVPQNLSASRPQDRQFILSSKKLLLSDSGFYLCAWTLGTDNSPLHFGNGTRLTVT.

This clone was seen a few times. The V call is TRBV27, the J call TRBJ1-1; the D gene is possibly TRBD1 (6 bases). Germline values: CDR1 MNHEY, CDR2 SMNVEV (reference sequence). The length of the CDR3 is 15 residues. Trimming took 5 bases from V and 7 from J, leaving 20 bases between them. The DNA of the CDR3 is TGTGCCAGCAGTCTCTTGGGCGGGGGCAGGGTTGAAGCTTTCTTT. Its protein is CASSLLGGGRVEAFF.

The chain uses TRBV25-1 and TRBJ2-2; D unclear. Per germline, CDR1 MGHDK and CDR2 SYGVNS. The CDR3 covers 14 residues. V was cut by 4 bases and J by 2 bases, with 8 bases left in between. The chain's CDR3 is CASSGGINTGELFF. The CDR3 nucleotides read TGTGCCAGCAGTGGAGGTATAAACACCGGGGAGCTGTTTTTT.

The chain recombines TRBV27 with TRBJ2-7; TRBD2 is a possible D gene (6 bases). The CDR3 is made up of 15 amino acids. V was trimmed by 11 bases and J by 2 bases, leaving 22 bases between them. CDR1 is MNHEY and CDR2 is SMNVEV in the germline V gene (reference sequence). The CDR3 sequence is CAFPSGAAATYEQYF. In DNA, the CDR3 is TGTGCCTTCCCCTCGGGAGCGGCCGCGACCTACGAGCAGTACTTC.

The J gene is TRBJ2-7, the V gene TRBV2, with TRBD1 as a possible D gene (6 bases). The CDR3 covers 15 residues. Deletions cut 6 bases from V and 2 bases from J, with 17 bases between. Per the germline V gene, CDR1 is SNHLY and CDR2 is FYNNEI. The DNA of the CDR3 is TGTGCCAGCAGGTCCCAGGGGCTGATACCCTACGAGCAGTACTTC. The encoded protein is CASRSQGLIPYEQYF.

The rearrangement links TRBV16 to TRBJ2-7, with no clear D. This CDR3 region has 13 residues. Looked up from germline, CDR1 is KGHSY and CDR2 is FQNENV. Trimming stripped 4 bases from V and 3 bases from J, with 10 bases between. CDR3 protein: CASSLNPNYEQYF. The CDR3 DNA sequence: TGTGCCAGCAGCCTCAATCCCAACTACGAGCAGTACTTC.

This clone was seen ten or more times. This rearrangement joins TRBV30 to TRBJ2-7; D gene unclear. The germline V gene has CDR1 GTSNPN and CDR2 SVGIG (reference sequence). This CDR3 has 10 residues. The V and J ends lost 6 bases and 3 bases respectively, with 6 bases between them. The CDR3 loop is CACGDYEQYF. CDR3 nucleotide sequence: TGTGCCTGCGGTGACTACGAGCAGTACTTC.

J is TRBJ2-7 and V is TRBV5-1; D remains ambiguous. The CDR3 is made up of 14 amino acids. The V gene lost 0 bases and the J gene lost 6 bases, with 13 bases spanning the gap. Germline-derived CDR1 and CDR2 are SGHRS and YFSETQ. As DNA, the CDR3 is TGCGCCAGCAGCTTGGGTCCCGGGCTCCTCGAGCAGTACTTC. The encoded protein is CASSLGPGLLEQYF.

This clone is medium-sized by share. V and J are TRBV19 and TRBJ2-3; TRBD2 is a possible D gene (6 bases). Between the trimmed V and J ends, which lost 5 bases and 4 bases, there was a span of 13 bases. Germline CDR1 and CDR2: LNHDA and SQIVND (reference sequence). The CDR3 is made up of 14 amino acids. In DNA form, the CDR3 reads TGTGCCAGTAGTGTGTGGGAGGCCCCAGATACGCAGTATTTT. Translation gives CASSVWEAPDTQYF. Based on the CDR3 plus reference TRBV19 and TRBJ2-3, the full variable domain is DGGITQSPKYLFRKEGQNVTLSCEQNLNHDAMYWYRQDPGQGLRLIYYSQIVNDFQKGDIAEGYSVSREKKESFPLTVTSAQKNPTAFYLCASSVWEAPDTQYFGPGTRLTVL.

This clone was seen just once. The same CDR3 arises from other DNA sequences in this sample as well. The chain couples TRBV7-2 to TRBJ2-2; no clear D. Germline lookup yields CDR1 SGHTA and CDR2 FQGNSA. V shed 5 bases and J shed 0 bases, with 7 bases lying between them. The CDR3 is made up of 14 amino acids. The DNA for the CDR3 is TGTGCCAGCAGCCCTAGGCCGAACACCGGGGAGCTGTTTTTT. Translation: CASSPRPNTGELFF. The full variable domain, rest sourced from reference TRBV7-2 and TRBJ2-2, is GAGVSQSPSNKVTEKGKDVELRCDPISGHTALYWYRQSLGQGLEFLIYFQGNSAPDKSGLPSDRFSAERTGGSVSTLTIQRTQQEDSAVYLCASSPRPNTGELFFGEGSRLTVL.

This CDR3 reads CASRTGVDSYEQYF. CDR3 nucleotides: TGCGCCAGCCGGACAGGGGTAGACTCCTACGAGCAGTACTTC. This chain uses TRBV5-1 with TRBJ2-7; 9 bases fit TRBD1. Germline V gives CDR1 SGHRS, CDR2 YFSETQ. Germline trimming cut 7 bases from V and 0 bases from J; bases unmatched to any gene: 5. CDR3 length equals 14 residues.

V is TRBV5-1 and J is TRBJ2-2, with TRBD2 matching over 11 bases. Unmatched junction bases numbered 2, after V lost 3 bases and J lost 7 bases. The CDR3 has 14 residues. Germline V gives CDR1 SGHRS, CDR2 YFSETQ. In DNA, the CDR3 is TGCGCCAGCAGCTCCGGACTAGCGGGCGGGGAGCTGTTTTTT. The encoded protein is CASSSGLAGGELFF.

The chain has TRBV29-1 and TRBJ2-3; tentatively, D is TRBD2 (5 bases). The CDR3 extends over 13 amino acids. Germline CDR1 reads SQVTM; CDR2 reads ANQGSEA. The germline V and J ends were trimmed by 2 bases and 2 bases, with 8 bases remaining between them. The CDR3 loop is CSVERTHTDTQYF. For the CDR3, the DNA is TGCAGCGTTGAACGGACTCACACAGATACGCAGTATTTT.

This clone was seen a handful of times. The chain has TRBV5-1 and TRBJ2-4; D is ambiguous. Germline CDR1 reads SGHRS; CDR2 reads YFSETQ. This CDR3 is 13 amino acids long. Trimming shortened V by 0 bases and J by 2 bases, and 3 bases separated the two germline ends. The CDR3 here is CASSLAPKNIQYF. The CDR3 DNA is TGCGCCAGCAGCTTGGCACCCAAAAACATTCAGTACTTC. Based on the CDR3 plus reference TRBV5-1 and TRBJ2-4, the full variable domain is KAGVTQTPRYLIKTRGQQVTLSCSPISGHRSVSWYQQTPGQGLQFLFEYFSETQRNKGNFPGRFSGRQFSNSRSEMNVSTLELGDSALYLCASSLAPKNIQYFGAGTRLSVL.

The sample holds a few counts of this clone. J is TRBJ2-1 and V is TRBV9; 8 bases are a match to TRBD2. Germline V gene data show CDR1 as SGDLS and CDR2 as YYNGEE. J gave up 1 base and V 0 bases, and 12 bases lay outside the gene matches. This CDR3 spans 19 amino acids. This CDR3 reads CASSVVSSGYSISYNEQFF. DNA of the CDR3: TGTGCCAGCAGCGTAGTTTCTAGCGGGTACTCTATTTCCTACAATGAGCAGTTCTTC.

The gene calls are TRBV9 and TRBJ2-1, with 12 bases identical to TRBD2. The CDR3 runs 16 residues. Unmatched junction bases numbered 4, after V lost 0 bases and J lost 6 bases. Germline V gene sequence: CDR1 SGDLS, CDR2 YYNGEE. The CDR3 spells CASSVAGLAGPNEQFF. Written as DNA, the CDR3 is TGTGCCAGCAGCGTAGCGGGACTAGCGGGTCCCAATGAGCAGTTCTTC.

This sequence joins TRBV28 and TRBJ1-5; 9 bases fit TRBD1. The CDR3 has 17 amino acids. J lost 5 bases, V lost 5 bases, and 13 bases had no gene match. The germline V gene has CDR1 MDHEN and CDR2 SYDVKM. The CDR3 DNA is TGTGCCAGCAGTGACACCCCCCGGACAGGGGTCGATCAGCCCCAGCATTTT. Encoded protein: CASSDTPRTGVDQPQHF.

The CDR3 DNA sequence: TGTGCCAGCAGTCCGACAGACAACCGTAAGTATTTT. Its translation: CASSPTDNRKYF. The J gene is TRBJ2-3, the V gene TRBV6-5; TRBD1 is a possible D gene (5 bases). The CDR3 totals 12 residues. V was pared by 5 bases and J by 13 bases, with 16 bases between. CDR1 and CDR2 from the germline V gene are MNHEY and SVGAGI.

Here the CDR3 DNA reads TGTGCCAGTGGGACTAGTCGGTACGAGCAGTACTTC. It encodes CASGTSRYEQYF. This chain uses TRBV28 with TRBJ2-7; 8 bases map to TRBD2. This CDR3 spans 12 amino acids. Looked up from germline, CDR1 is MDHEN and CDR2 is SYDVKM. Trimming took 9 bases from V and 4 from J; bases not matched to a gene: 5.

The chain recombines TRBV7-3 with TRBJ2-3, with no clear D. Germline CDR1 reads SGHTA; CDR2 reads FQGTGA. V dropped 2 bases and J dropped 4 bases, with 10 bases sitting between them. The CDR3 runs 14 residues. The CDR3 here is CASSLGLLADTQYF. CDR3 coding DNA: TGTGCCAGCAGCTTAGGGCTCCTAGCAGATACGCAGTATTTT.

This sequence joins TRBV5-4 and TRBJ1-2, with a tentative D call TRBD1 (5 bases). Trimming left V 0 bases short and J 7 bases short, with 13 bases between. This CDR3 comprises 14 residues. Per the germline V gene, CDR1 is SGHNT and CDR2 is YYREEE (reference sequence). The CDR3 DNA reads TGTGCCAGCAGCTTGGAGACAGATAGCTTTGGCTACACCTTC. Residues: CASSLETDSFGYTF.